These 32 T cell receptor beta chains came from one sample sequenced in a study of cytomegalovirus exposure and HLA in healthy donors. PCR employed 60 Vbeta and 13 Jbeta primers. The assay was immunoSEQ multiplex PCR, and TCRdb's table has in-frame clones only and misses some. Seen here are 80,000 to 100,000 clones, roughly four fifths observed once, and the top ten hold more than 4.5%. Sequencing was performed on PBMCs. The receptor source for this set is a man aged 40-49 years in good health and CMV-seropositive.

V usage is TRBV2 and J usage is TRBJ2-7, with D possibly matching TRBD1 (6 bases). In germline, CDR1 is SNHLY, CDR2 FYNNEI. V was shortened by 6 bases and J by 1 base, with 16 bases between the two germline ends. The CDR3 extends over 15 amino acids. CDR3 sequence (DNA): TGTGCCAGCAGCTTATATGGGCAGGGGTCCTACGAGCAGTACTTC. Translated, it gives CASSLYGQGSYEQYF.

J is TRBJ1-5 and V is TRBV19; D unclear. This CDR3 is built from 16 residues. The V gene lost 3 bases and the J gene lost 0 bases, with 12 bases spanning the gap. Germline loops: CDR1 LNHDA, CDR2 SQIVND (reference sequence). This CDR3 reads CASSISGTYSNQPQHF. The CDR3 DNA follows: TGTGCCAGTAGTATCTCGGGAACCTATAGCAATCAGCCCCAGCATTTT.

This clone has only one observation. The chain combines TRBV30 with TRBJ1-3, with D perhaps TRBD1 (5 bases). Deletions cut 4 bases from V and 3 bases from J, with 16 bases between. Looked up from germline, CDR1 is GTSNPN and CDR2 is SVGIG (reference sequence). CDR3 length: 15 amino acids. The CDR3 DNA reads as TGTGCCTGGAAATTCGGCAGGGCGGTTGGAAACACCATATATTTT. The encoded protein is CAWKFGRAVGNTIYF. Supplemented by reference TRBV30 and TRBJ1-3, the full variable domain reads SQTIHQWPATLVQPVGSPLSLECTVEGTSNPNLYWYRQAAGRGLQLLFYSVGIGQISSEVPQNLSASRPQDRQFILSSKKLLLSDSGFYLCAWKFGRAVGNTIYFGEGSWLTVV.

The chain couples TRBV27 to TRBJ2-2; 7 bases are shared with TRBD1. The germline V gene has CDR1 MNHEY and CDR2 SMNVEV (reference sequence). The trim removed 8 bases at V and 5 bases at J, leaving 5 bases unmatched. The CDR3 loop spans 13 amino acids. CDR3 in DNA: TGTGCCAGCTGGACAGGCTGGACCGGGGAGCTGTTTTTT. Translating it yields CASWTGWTGELFF.

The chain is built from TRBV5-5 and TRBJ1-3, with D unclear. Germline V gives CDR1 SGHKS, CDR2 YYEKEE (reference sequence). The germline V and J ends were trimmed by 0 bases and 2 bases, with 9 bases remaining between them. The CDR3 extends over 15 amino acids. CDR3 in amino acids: CASSLVAQTGNTIYF. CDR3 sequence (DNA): TGTGCCAGCAGCTTGGTTGCACAGACTGGAAACACCATATATTTT. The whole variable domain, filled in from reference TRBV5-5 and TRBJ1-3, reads DAGVTQSPTHLIKTRGQQVTLRCSPISGHKSVSWYQQVLGQGPQFIFQYYEKEERGRGNFPDRFSARQFPNYSSELNVNALLLGDSALYLCASSLVAQTGNTIYFGEGSWLTVV.

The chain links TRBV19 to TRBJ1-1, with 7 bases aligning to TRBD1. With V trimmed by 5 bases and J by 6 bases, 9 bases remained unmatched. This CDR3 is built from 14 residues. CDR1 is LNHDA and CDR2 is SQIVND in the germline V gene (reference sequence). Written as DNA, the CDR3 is TGTGCCAGTAGTCAACAGGGGCTTGACGCTGAAGCTTTCTTT. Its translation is CASSQQGLDAEAFF.

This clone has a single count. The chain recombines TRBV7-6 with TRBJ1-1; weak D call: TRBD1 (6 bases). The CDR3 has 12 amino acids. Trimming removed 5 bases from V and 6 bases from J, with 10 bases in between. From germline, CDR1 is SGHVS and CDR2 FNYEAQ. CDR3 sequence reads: CASSGWTAEAFF. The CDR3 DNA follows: TGTGCCAGCAGCGGATGGACAGCTGAAGCTTTCTTT.

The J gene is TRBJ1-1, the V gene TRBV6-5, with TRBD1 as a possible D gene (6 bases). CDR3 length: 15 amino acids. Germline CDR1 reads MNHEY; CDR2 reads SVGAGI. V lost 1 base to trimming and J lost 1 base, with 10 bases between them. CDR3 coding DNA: TGTGCCAGCAGTTACTTCGGACAGTCGAACACTGAAGCTTTCTTT. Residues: CASSYFGQSNTEAFF.

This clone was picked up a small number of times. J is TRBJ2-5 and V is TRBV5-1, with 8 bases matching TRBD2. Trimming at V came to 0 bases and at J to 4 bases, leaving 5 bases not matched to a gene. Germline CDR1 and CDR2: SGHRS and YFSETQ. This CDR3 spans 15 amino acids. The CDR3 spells CASSLAGSGGETQYF. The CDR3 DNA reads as TGCGCCAGCAGCTTGGCCGGGAGCGGGGGAGAGACCCAGTACTTC.

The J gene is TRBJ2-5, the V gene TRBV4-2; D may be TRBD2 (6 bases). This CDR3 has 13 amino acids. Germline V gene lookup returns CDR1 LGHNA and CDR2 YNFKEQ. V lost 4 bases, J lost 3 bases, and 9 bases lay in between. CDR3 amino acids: CASSLRGKETQYF. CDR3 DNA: TGTGCCAGCAGCCTACGGGGGAAAGAGACCCAGTACTTC.

The CDR3 is CASSYSTDRVNQPQHF. The CDR3 DNA sequence: TGTGCCAGCAGTTACTCTACCGACAGGGTTAATCAGCCCCAGCATTTT. The V gene is TRBV6-6, the J gene TRBJ1-5, with 7 bases identical to TRBD1. V dropped 0 bases and J dropped 4; count of bases not matched to a gene: 6. The CDR3 has 16 residues. From germline, CDR1 is MNHNY and CDR2 SVGAGI (reference sequence).

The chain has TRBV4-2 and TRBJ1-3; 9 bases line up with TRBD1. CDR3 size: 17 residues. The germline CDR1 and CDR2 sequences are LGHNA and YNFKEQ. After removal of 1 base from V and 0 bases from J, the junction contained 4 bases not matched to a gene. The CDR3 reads CASSQAQGANSGNTIYF. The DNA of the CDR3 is TGTGCCAGCAGCCAAGCACAGGGGGCGAACTCTGGAAACACCATATATTTT.

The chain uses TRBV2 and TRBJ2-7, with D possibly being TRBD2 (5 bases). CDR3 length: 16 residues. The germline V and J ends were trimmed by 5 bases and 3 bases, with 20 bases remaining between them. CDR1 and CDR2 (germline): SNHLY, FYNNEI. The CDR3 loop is CASSTGPPGDGYEQYF. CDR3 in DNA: TGTGCCAGCAGTACCGGACCTCCCGGGGATGGCTACGAGCAGTACTTC. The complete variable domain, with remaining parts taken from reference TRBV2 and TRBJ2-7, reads EPEVTQTPSHQVTQMGQEVILRCVPISNHLYFYWYRQILGQKVEFLVSFYNNEISEKSEIFDDQFSVERPDGSNFTLKIRSTKLEDSAMYFCASSTGPPGDGYEQYFGPGTRLTVT.

The CDR3 DNA is TGTGCCAGCAGCTCCGGACAGGGGAGGACTGAAGCTTTCTTT. This codes for CASSSGQGRTEAFF. The chain carries TRBV11-3 and TRBJ1-1; 9 bases match TRBD1. The V and J ends lost 4 bases and 5 bases, in that order; junction bases with no gene match: 5. The CDR3 is 14 residues long. Germline V gene data show CDR1 as SGHNT and CDR2 as YENEEA.

The CDR3, as DNA: TGCGCCAGCAGCTTTGGGACACCGAACACTGAAGCTTTCTTT. It yields the protein CASSFGTPNTEAFF. The chain employs TRBV5-1 and TRBJ1-1; TRBD1 might be the D (6 bases). Germline V lookup: CDR1 SGHRS, CDR2 YFSETQ. The CDR3 contains 14 residues. V lost 2 bases and J lost 1, with 9 bases in between.

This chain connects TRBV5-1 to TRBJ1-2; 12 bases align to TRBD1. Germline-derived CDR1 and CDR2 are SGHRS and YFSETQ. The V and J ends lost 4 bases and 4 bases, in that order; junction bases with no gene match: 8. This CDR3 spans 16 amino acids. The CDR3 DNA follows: TGCGCCAGCAGCACGGGACAGGGGGCCGTGGGCTATGGCTACACCTTC. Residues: CASSTGQGAVGYGYTF. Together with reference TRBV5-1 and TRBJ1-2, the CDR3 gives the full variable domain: KAGVTQTPRYLIKTRGQQVTLSCSPISGHRSVSWYQQTPGQGLQFLFEYFSETQRNKGNFPGRFSGRQFSNSRSEMNVSTLELGDSALYLCASSTGQGAVGYGYTFGSGTRLTVV.

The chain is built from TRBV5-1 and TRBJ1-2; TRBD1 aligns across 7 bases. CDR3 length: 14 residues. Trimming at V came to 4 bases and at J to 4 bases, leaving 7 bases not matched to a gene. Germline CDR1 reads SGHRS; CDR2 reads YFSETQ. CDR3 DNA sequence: TGCGCCAGCAGCGAAGCCCGGGACAGCTATGGCTACACCTTC. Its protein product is CASSEARDSYGYTF.

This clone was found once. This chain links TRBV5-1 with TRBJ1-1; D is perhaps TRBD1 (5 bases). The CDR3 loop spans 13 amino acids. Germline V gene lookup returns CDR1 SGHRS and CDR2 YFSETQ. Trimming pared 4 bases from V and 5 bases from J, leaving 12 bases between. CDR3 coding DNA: TGCGCCAGCAGCGAGCCGGGGGGAACTGAAGCTTTCTTT. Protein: CASSEPGGTEAFF. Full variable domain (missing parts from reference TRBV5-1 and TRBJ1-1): KAGVTQTPRYLIKTRGQQVTLSCSPISGHRSVSWYQQTPGQGLQFLFEYFSETQRNKGNFPGRFSGRQFSNSRSEMNVSTLELGDSALYLCASSEPGGTEAFFGQGTRLTVV.

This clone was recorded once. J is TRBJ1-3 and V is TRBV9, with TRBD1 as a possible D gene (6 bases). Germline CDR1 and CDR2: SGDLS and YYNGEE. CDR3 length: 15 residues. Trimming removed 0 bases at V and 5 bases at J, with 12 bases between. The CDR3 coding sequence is TGTGCCAGCAGCGTAGCTCCGGGACACAGAAACACCATATATTTT. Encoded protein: CASSVAPGHRNTIYF.

For the CDR3, the DNA is TGTGCCAGCAGTTACTCGGGGGGGACAGGCCTCTACGAGCAGTACTTC. It codes for CASSYSGGTGLYEQYF. This chain uses TRBV6-5 with TRBJ2-5, with D possibly being TRBD1 (8 bases). Near its end, the DNA agrees better with TRBJ2-7, so the J call may be wrong. The germline CDR1 and CDR2 sequences are MNHEY and SVGAGI. This CDR3 contains 16 residues.

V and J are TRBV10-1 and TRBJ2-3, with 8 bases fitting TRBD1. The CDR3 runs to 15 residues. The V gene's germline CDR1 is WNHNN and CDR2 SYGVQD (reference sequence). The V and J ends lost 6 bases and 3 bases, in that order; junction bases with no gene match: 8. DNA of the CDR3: TGCGCCAGCAGCCGCGGACAGGGAACAACAGATACGCAGTATTTT. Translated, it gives CASSRGQGTTDTQYF.

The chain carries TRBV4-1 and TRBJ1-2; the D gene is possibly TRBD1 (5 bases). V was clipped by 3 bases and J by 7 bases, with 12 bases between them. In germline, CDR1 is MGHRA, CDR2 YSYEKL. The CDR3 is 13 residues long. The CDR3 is CASSHPGGGGYTF. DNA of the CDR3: TGCGCCAGCAGCCACCCTGGGGGGGGTGGCTACACCTTC.

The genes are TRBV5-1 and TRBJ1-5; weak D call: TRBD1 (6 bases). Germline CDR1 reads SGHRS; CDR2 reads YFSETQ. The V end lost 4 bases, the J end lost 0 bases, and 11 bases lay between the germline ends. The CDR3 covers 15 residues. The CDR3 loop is CASSLTDSSNQPQHF. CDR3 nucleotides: TGCGCCAGCAGCCTAACGGACAGTAGCAATCAGCCCCAGCATTTT.

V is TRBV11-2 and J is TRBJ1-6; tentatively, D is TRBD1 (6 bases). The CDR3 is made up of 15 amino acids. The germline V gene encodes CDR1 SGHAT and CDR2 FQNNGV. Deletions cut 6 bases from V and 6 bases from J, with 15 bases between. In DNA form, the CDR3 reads TGTGCCAGCAGAAAAATCAGGGGTCGTAATTCACCCCTCCACTTT. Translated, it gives CASRKIRGRNSPLHF.

The CDR3 region has the DNA TGTGCCAGTAGTCTCGGGGGTGAGGCCTACGAGCAGTACTTC. Translating gives CASSLGGEAYEQYF. The rearrangement links TRBV19 to TRBJ2-7, with D possibly being TRBD2 (6 bases). CDR1 and CDR2 from the germline V gene are LNHDA and SQIVND (reference sequence). CDR3 length: 14 amino acids. V was trimmed by 5 bases and J by 2 bases, leaving 13 bases between them.

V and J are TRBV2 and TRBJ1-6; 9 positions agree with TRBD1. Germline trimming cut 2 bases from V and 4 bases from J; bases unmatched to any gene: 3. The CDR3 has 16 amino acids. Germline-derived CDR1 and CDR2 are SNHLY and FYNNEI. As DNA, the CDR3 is TGTGCCAGCAGTGAAACAGGGGGCGTTTATAATTCACCCCTCCACTTT. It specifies CASSETGGVYNSPLHF.

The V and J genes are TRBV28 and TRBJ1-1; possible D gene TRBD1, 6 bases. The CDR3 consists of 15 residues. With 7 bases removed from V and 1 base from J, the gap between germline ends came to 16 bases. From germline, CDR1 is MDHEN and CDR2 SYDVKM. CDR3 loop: CASTPGGHRNTEAFF. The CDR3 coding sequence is TGTGCCAGCACCCCGGGGGGACATCGGAACACTGAAGCTTTCTTT.

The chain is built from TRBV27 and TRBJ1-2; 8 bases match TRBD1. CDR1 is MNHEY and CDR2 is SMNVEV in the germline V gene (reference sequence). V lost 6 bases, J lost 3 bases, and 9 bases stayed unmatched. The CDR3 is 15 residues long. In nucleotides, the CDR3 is TGTGCCAGCAGCCGGGCAGGGGGCGCCTACTATGGCTACACCTTC. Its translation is CASSRAGGAYYGYTF.

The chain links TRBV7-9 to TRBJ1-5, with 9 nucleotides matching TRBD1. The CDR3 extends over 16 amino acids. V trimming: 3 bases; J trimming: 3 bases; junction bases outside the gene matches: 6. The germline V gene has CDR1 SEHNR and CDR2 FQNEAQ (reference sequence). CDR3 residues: CASSFGTGNPNQPQHF. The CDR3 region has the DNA TGTGCCAGCAGCTTCGGGACAGGGAATCCCAATCAGCCCCAGCATTTT.

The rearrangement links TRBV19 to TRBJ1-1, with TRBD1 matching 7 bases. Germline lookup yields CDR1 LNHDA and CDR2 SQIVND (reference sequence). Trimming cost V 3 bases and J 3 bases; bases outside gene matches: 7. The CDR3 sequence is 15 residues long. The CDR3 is CASSMYRGVYTEAFF. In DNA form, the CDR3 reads TGTGCCAGTAGTATGTACAGGGGTGTTTACACTGAAGCTTTCTTT.

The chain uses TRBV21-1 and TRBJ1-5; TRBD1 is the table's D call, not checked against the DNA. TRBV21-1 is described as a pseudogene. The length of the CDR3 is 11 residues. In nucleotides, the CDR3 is TGTGCCAGTCTTGCTGGCCAGCCCCAGCATTTT. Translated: CASLAGQPQHF.

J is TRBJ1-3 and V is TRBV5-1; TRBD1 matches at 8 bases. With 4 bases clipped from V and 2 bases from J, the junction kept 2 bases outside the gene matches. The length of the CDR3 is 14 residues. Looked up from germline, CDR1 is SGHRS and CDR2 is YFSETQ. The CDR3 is CASSKDRAGNTIYF. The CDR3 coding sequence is TGCGCCAGCAGCAAGGACAGGGCTGGAAACACCATATATTTT.